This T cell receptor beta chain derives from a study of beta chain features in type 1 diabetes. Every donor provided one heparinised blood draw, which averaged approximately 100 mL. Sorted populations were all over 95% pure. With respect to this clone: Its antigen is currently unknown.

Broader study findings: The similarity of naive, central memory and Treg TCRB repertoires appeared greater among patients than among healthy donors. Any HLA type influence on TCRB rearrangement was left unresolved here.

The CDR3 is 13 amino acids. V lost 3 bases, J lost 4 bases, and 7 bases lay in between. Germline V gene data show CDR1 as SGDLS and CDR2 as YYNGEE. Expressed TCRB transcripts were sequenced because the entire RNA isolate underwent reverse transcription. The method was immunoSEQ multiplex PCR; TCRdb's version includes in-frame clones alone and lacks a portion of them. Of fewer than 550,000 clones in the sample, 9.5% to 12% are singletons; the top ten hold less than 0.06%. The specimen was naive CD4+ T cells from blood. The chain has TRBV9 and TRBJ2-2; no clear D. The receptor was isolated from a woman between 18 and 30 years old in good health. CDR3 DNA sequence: TGTGCCAGCAGCGCTCAAGTCACCGGGGAGCTGTTTTTT. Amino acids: CASSAQVTGELFF.